Below are 30 T cell receptor beta chains sequenced from a single sample in a study of T cell responses to AZD1222 COVID-19 vaccine. Data came from immunoSEQ multiplex PCR; TCRdb stores just in-frame clones and leaves some out. The sample has about 130,000 clones, over 75% seen once. Sequencing used peripheral blood, obtained 28 days after the second AZD1222 dose. Receptors were obtained from an adult who received the AZD1222 COVID-19 vaccine.

This clone appeared a single time. The V and J genes are TRBV18 and TRBJ1-5; 7 bases are a match to TRBD1. V was pared by 3 bases and J by 7 bases, with 6 bases of the junction left unmatched. CDR1 and CDR2 (germline): KGHSH, LQKENI. The CDR3 covers 14 residues. The CDR3 bases are TGTGCCAGCTCACCCGGGACAGAGGACCAGCCCCAGCATTTT. Residues: CASSPGTEDQPQHF. The full variable domain, its missing parts supplied by reference TRBV18 and TRBJ1-5, is NAGVMQNPRHLVRRRGQEARLRCSPMKGHSHVYWYRQLPEEGLKFMVYLQKENIIDESGMPKERFSAEFPKEGPSILRIQQVVRGDSAAYFCASSPGTEDQPQHFGDGTRLSIL.

The chain is built from TRBV4-1 and TRBJ2-3, with TRBD2 matching over 11 bases. The CDR3 spans 17 residues. Germline CDR1 and CDR2: MGHRA and YSYEKL. V lost 0 bases, J lost 7 bases, and 9 bases stayed unmatched. The CDR3 protein is CASSQDVVSGGANTQYF. DNA of the CDR3: TGCGCCAGCAGCCAAGACGTTGTTAGCGGGGGGGCAAATACGCAGTATTTT.

V gene TRBV10-3 combines with J gene TRBJ1-1, with 7 bases aligning to TRBD1. The CDR3 sequence is 18 residues long. From germline, CDR1 is ENHRY and CDR2 SYGVKD. Unmatched junction bases numbered 17, after V lost 3 bases and J lost 4 bases. In DNA form, the CDR3 reads TGTGCCATCAGTGATCATAGACAGGGTTTGGCTAGAGGCACTGAAGCTTTCTTT. Protein product: CAISDHRQGLARGTEAFF.

V is TRBV27 and J is TRBJ1-6; tentative D call: TRBD1 (6 bases). The CDR3 sequence is 17 residues long. The germline V gene encodes CDR1 MNHEY and CDR2 SMNVEV (reference sequence). With 7 bases removed from V and 6 bases from J, the gap between germline ends came to 22 bases. This CDR3 is CASTFTTVTGLNSPLHF. CDR3 sequence (DNA): TGTGCCAGCACCTTCACCACAGTGACAGGACTTAATTCACCCCTCCACTTT.

The chain couples TRBV4-1 to TRBJ2-1; possibly TRBD2 for D (5 bases). The V gene's germline CDR1 is MGHRA and CDR2 YSYEKL. V was cut by 0 bases and J by 4 bases, with 13 bases left in between. There are 16 residues in the CDR3. Here the CDR3 reads CASSQERLAGYNEQFF. DNA for the CDR3: TGCGCCAGCAGCCAAGAACGGCTAGCAGGATACAATGAGCAGTTCTTC.

The chain links TRBV5-1 to TRBJ2-7; 8 bases fit TRBD1. Germline CDR1 and CDR2: SGHRS and YFSETQ. There are 16 residues in the CDR3. J was trimmed by 6 bases and V by 1 base; bases with no gene match: 12. The CDR3 DNA is TGCGCCAGCAGCTTGAGTTTTATAGGACAGGGCGGCGAGCAGTACTTC. Translation gives CASSLSFIGQGGEQYF.

The chain employs TRBV11-3 and TRBJ2-7; TRBD1 might be the D (5 bases). The CDR3 has 14 amino acids. Looked up from germline, CDR1 is SGHNT and CDR2 is YENEEA. The V and J ends lost 5 bases and 5 bases respectively, with 16 bases between them. CDR3 in amino acids: CASSPQGSSHEQYF. The CDR3 DNA sequence: TGTGCCAGCAGCCCCCAGGGAAGTTCCCACGAGCAGTACTTC.

V and J are TRBV3-1 (or the pseudogene TRBV3-2) and TRBJ1-5; TRBD1 is a possible D gene (6 bases). There are 15 residues in the CDR3. Germline CDR1 reads LGHDT; CDR2 reads YNNKEL (reference sequence). Trimming took off 3 bases at V and 4 bases at J, with 13 bases between the two ends. The CDR3 coding sequence is TGTGCCAGCAGCCAGTCAGGGCAGGGGAATCAGCCCCAGCATTTT. This gives the protein CASSQSGQGNQPQHF.

The chain recombines TRBV18 with TRBJ1-5; D possibly corresponds to TRBD1 (5 bases). V shed 4 bases and J shed 1 base, with 11 bases lying between them. This CDR3 contains 15 residues. Germline V gene lookup returns CDR1 KGHSH and CDR2 LQKENI. In nucleotides, the CDR3 is TGTGCCAGCTCACTTTACGGACAAAGCAATCAGCCCCAGCATTTT. Amino acids: CASSLYGQSNQPQHF.

The chain joins TRBV19 to TRBJ1-2, with 7 bases lining up with TRBD1. Germline values: CDR1 LNHDA, CDR2 SQIVND (reference sequence). This CDR3 comprises 15 residues. Unmatched junction bases numbered 12, after V lost 7 bases and J lost 4 bases. CDR3 protein: CASTKASTGLYGYTF. CDR3 nucleotides: TGTGCCAGTACTAAAGCCTCGACAGGGCTCTATGGCTACACCTTC.

The chain employs TRBV5-1 and TRBJ1-2; D is unresolved. Germline V gene sequence: CDR1 SGHRS, CDR2 YFSETQ. The CDR3 extends over 15 amino acids. Trimming took off 3 bases at V and 2 bases at J, with 14 bases between the two ends. CDR3 DNA sequence: TGCGCCAGCAGCTCCGCCCCTACAGAAAACTATGGCTACACCTTC. Amino acids: CASSSAPTENYGYTF.

The chain combines TRBV2 with TRBJ2-2; TRBD1 matches 8 bases. V lost 4 bases and J lost 3; bases outside the gene matches: 16. The germline V gene encodes CDR1 SNHLY and CDR2 FYNNEI. This CDR3 contains 19 residues. The CDR3 here is CASSGIPDREEGYTGELFF. In DNA form, the CDR3 reads TGTGCCAGCAGTGGAATACCGGACAGGGAGGAGGGGTACACCGGGGAGCTGTTTTTT. Based on the CDR3 plus reference TRBV2 and TRBJ2-2, the full variable domain is EPEVTQTPSHQVTQMGQEVILRCVPISNHLYFYWYRQILGQKVEFLVSFYNNEISEKSEIFDDQFSVERPDGSNFTLKIRSTKLEDSAMYFCASSGIPDREEGYTGELFFGEGSRLTVL.

The chain couples TRBV9 to TRBJ2-1; 7 bases are shared with TRBD2. Trimming at V came to 3 bases and at J to 5 bases, leaving 5 bases not matched to a gene. Germline CDR1 reads SGDLS; CDR2 reads YYNGEE. This CDR3 is built from 14 residues. CDR3 residues: CASSETLADNEQFF. CDR3 nucleotides: TGTGCCAGCAGCGAGACCCTAGCGGACAATGAGCAGTTCTTC.

The V call is TRBV2, the J call TRBJ1-1, with D possibly matching TRBD1 (6 bases). The CDR3 runs 14 residues. The germline gives CDR1 SNHLY, CDR2 FYNNEI. The V gene lost 6 bases and the J gene lost 10 bases, with 21 bases spanning the gap. The CDR3 here is CASRPDQGMGAAFF. CDR3 coding DNA: TGTGCCAGCAGGCCAGACCAGGGGATGGGGGCAGCTTTCTTT.

The V call is TRBV5-6, the J call TRBJ2-5; D is ambiguous. The germline V and J ends were trimmed by 4 bases and 7 bases, with 14 bases remaining between them. The germline V gene encodes CDR1 SGHDT and CDR2 YYEEEE. This CDR3 is 13 amino acids long. The CDR3 reads CASSRLEARTQYF. The CDR3 region has the DNA TGTGCCAGCAGCCGACTCGAAGCTAGGACCCAGTACTTC.

The chain carries TRBV29-1 and TRBJ1-2; a weak D match, TRBD1 (5 bases). The CDR3 length is 10 residues. Trimming removed 4 bases at V and 6 bases at J, with 6 bases between. Germline V gene sequence: CDR1 SQVTM, CDR2 ANQGSEA. The CDR3 region is CSVGGNGYTF. The CDR3 region has the DNA TGCAGCGTTGGGGGGAATGGCTACACCTTC.

V usage is TRBV4-1 and J usage is TRBJ2-1; 8 bases line up with TRBD2. Germline CDR1 and CDR2: MGHRA and YSYEKL. After removal of 2 bases from V and 8 bases from J, the junction contained 11 bases not matched to a gene. The CDR3 is 16 amino acids. CDR3 DNA sequence: TGCGCCAGCAGCCAAATAGGACTAGCAAGTGTCGATGAGCAGTTCTTC. Protein product: CASSQIGLASVDEQFF.

V gene TRBV2 combines with J gene TRBJ2-2; 7 bases are shared with TRBD1. The germline CDR1 and CDR2 sequences are SNHLY and FYNNEI. CDR3 length: 14 amino acids. With V trimmed by 6 bases and J by 0 bases, 1 base remained unmatched. The CDR3 reads CASRGTANTGELFF. The CDR3 nucleotides are TGTGCCAGCAGGGGGACAGCGAACACCGGGGAGCTGTTTTTT.

This clone was observed once. The chain combines TRBV20-1 with TRBJ1-1; TRBD1 might be the D (6 bases). CDR1 and CDR2 (germline): DFQATT, SNEGSKA (reference sequence). This CDR3 spans 14 amino acids. V lost 3 bases and J lost 2, with 13 bases in between. Written as DNA, the CDR3 is TGCAGTGCTAGTCCCGCCAGGGGCAACACTGAAGCTTTCTTT. Translating it yields CSASPARGNTEAFF.

V and J are TRBV19 and TRBJ2-4; 9 bases fit TRBD1. This CDR3 region has 14 residues. Germline lookup yields CDR1 LNHDA and CDR2 SQIVND (reference sequence). The V segment lost 4 bases and the J segment 6 bases; nucleotides outside the gene matches: 4. The CDR3 nucleotides read TGTGCCAGTAGTACGCGGGACAGGGTAAACATTCAGTACTTC. Encoded protein: CASSTRDRVNIQYF.

The chain employs TRBV7-8 and TRBJ1-1, with D maybe TRBD1 (5 bases). V dropped 0 bases and J dropped 7 bases, with 12 bases sitting between them. CDR1 SGHVS and CDR2 FQNEAQ come from the germline V gene. The CDR3 consists of 14 residues. The CDR3 spells CASSLATGPREAFF. The CDR3 DNA is TGTGCCAGCAGCTTAGCAACGGGACCCCGTGAAGCTTTCTTT.

The J gene is TRBJ1-5, the V gene TRBV6-5; D is unclear. The germline gives CDR1 MNHEY, CDR2 SVGAGI. V shed 2 bases and J shed 0 bases, with 8 bases lying between them. This CDR3 comprises 15 residues. Here the CDR3 reads CASSYTRNSNQPQHF. The CDR3 DNA is TGTGCCAGCAGTTACACCAGAAATAGCAATCAGCCCCAGCATTTT.

The chain employs TRBV15 and TRBJ1-4, with D possibly being TRBD1 (5 bases). The CDR3 is made up of 13 amino acids. Germline lookup yields CDR1 LNHNV and CDR2 YYDKDF (reference sequence). Trimming removed 5 bases at V and 8 bases at J, with 12 bases between. The CDR3: CATSPGPREKLFF. CDR3 in DNA: TGTGCCACCAGCCCGGGACCTCGCGAAAAACTGTTTTTT.

V gene TRBV30 combines with J gene TRBJ1-1; D gene uncertain. Trimming cost V 1 base and J 1 base, with 7 bases left between them. This CDR3 spans 13 amino acids. Germline values: CDR1 GTSNPN, CDR2 SVGIG (reference sequence). CDR3 DNA: TGTGCCTGGAGTGATGTTGGGAACACTGAAGCTTTCTTT. Residues: CAWSDVGNTEAFF.

With respect to this clone: The junction departs from the called germline gene at one end, perhaps through a read error. The CDR3 loop is CEGQGARGQPQHF. As DNA, the CDR3 is TGCGAAGGACAGGGGGCGAGGGGTCAGCCCCAGCATTTT. V and J are TRBV18 and TRBJ1-5; 11 bases align to TRBD1. The length of the CDR3 is 13 residues. Germline values: CDR1 KGHSH, CDR2 LQKENI.

The rearrangement joins TRBV2 to TRBJ1-2; D may be TRBD1 (5 bases). V was trimmed by 3 bases and J by 6 bases, leaving 17 bases between them. The CDR3 loop spans 15 amino acids. The germline V gene encodes CDR1 SNHLY and CDR2 FYNNEI. In DNA, the CDR3 is TGTGCCAGCAGTGATCCCAGGGAAGTGGAGGATGGCTACACCTTC. Translation gives CASSDPREVEDGYTF.

This chain joins TRBV4-1 and TRBJ1-2; D is ambiguous. The length of the CDR3 is 15 residues. V was shortened by 1 base and J by 6 bases, with 15 bases between the two germline ends. Germline V gene lookup returns CDR1 MGHRA and CDR2 YSYEKL. The chain's CDR3 is CASSQAGWGFHGYTF. The CDR3 DNA sequence: TGCGCCAGCAGCCAAGCAGGTTGGGGTTTTCATGGCTACACCTTC.

J is TRBJ2-1 and V is TRBV29-1; D is perhaps TRBD2 (6 bases). The CDR3 is 14 residues long. The V gene lost 6 bases and the J gene lost 9 bases, with 21 bases spanning the gap. Germline CDR1 and CDR2: SQVTM and ANQGSEA. The CDR3 protein is CSVPRDFLYGEQFF. The CDR3, as DNA: TGCAGCGTACCAAGGGACTTCTTGTATGGTGAGCAGTTCTTC.

The chain recombines TRBV7-2 with TRBJ1-3, with D possibly being TRBD1 (5 bases). Trimming removed 5 bases at V and 4 bases at J, with 12 bases between. The germline gives CDR1 SGHTA, CDR2 FQGNSA. The CDR3 runs 14 residues. The CDR3 nucleotides read TGTGCCAGCAGCCCTCTGGCAGGGGGAAACACCATATATTTT. It codes for CASSPLAGGNTIYF.

This chain uses TRBV3-1 (or the pseudogene TRBV3-2) with TRBJ2-5; D possibly corresponds to TRBD2 (6 bases). The CDR3 spans 15 residues. CDR1 is LGHDT and CDR2 is YNNKEL in the germline V gene (reference sequence). V shed 1 base and J shed 5 bases, with 14 bases lying between them. The chain's CDR3 is CASSQAGGGGETQYF. CDR3 DNA: TGTGCCAGCAGCCAAGCCGGGGGAGGAGGGGAGACCCAGTACTTC.